A selection of T cell receptor beta chains follows, all from one sample in a study of blood T cell repertoires in COVID-19. Method: immunoSEQ multiplex PCR; TCRdb's copy keeps in-frame clones and lacks some. Of around 72,000 clones in the sample, about 87% were seen once. The sequencing input was peripheral blood. Receptors originate from a woman in her 50s with acute or convalescent COVID-19. Both conserved end residues are part of each CDR3. The D gene is left open where the match is weak. Clone size appears in some rows only: once, few, many, or a class for an expanded clone.

V gene: TRBV28
J gene: TRBJ2-3
D gene: TRBD2
clone size: .
CDR3 DNA: TGTGCCAGCAGTTTAAGAGGGAGGGAACTAAAGAGAGGTACGCAGTATTTT
CDR3 protein: CASSLRGRELKRGTQYF

V gene: TRBV14
J gene: TRBJ2-1
D gene: TRBD1
clone size: .
CDR3 DNA: TGTGCCAGCAGCCAAGATCTAGGGCAGGGGGCTTACAATGAGCAGTTCTTC
CDR3 protein: CASSQDLGQGAYNEQFF

V gene: TRBV4-1
J gene: TRBJ2-1
D gene: TRBD2
clone size: .
CDR3 DNA: TGCGCCAGCAGCCAAGGGAGCGGGACCTACAATGAGCAGTTCTTC
CDR3 protein: CASSQGSGTYNEQFF

V gene: TRBV18
J gene: TRBJ2-4
D gene: .
clone size: .
CDR3 DNA: TGTGCCAGCTCACCACCGGTGGCAGGTCTAGCCAAAAACATTCAGTACTTC
CDR3 protein: CASSPPVAGLAKNIQYF

V gene: TRBV7-2
J gene: TRBJ1-2
D gene: .
clone size: .
CDR3 DNA: TGTGCCAGCAGCCCCCGTCAGGGGTTCGGAGGCTACACCTTC
CDR3 protein: CASSPRQGFGGYTF

V gene: TRBV3-1/TRBV3-2
J gene: TRBJ1-5
D gene: TRBD1
clone size: .
CDR3 DNA: TGTGCCAGCAGCCTGGGACAGGGGAATCAGCCCCAGCATTTT
CDR3 protein: CASSLGQGNQPQHF

V gene: TRBV4-2
J gene: TRBJ1-3
D gene: .
clone size: .
CDR3 DNA: TGTGCCTCCGGGGCGGGGAACGGGGGAAACACCATATATTTT
CDR3 protein: CASGAGNGGNTIYF

V gene: TRBV5-1
J gene: TRBJ1-1
D gene: .
clone size: once
CDR3 DNA: TGCGCCAGCAGCTTGAGTATGGCAGGAACTGAAGCTTTCTTT
CDR3 protein: CASSLSMAGTEAFF

V gene: TRBV28
J gene: TRBJ2-1
D gene: TRBD1
clone size: .
CDR3 DNA: TGTGCCAGCTACGGGACAGGGTACAATGAGCAGTTCTTC
CDR3 protein: CASYGTGYNEQFF

V gene: TRBV7-3
J gene: TRBJ2-5
D gene: .
clone size: .
CDR3 DNA: TGTGCCAGCAGCTTAGAGGGCCTCCCACGGGAGACCCAGTACTTC
CDR3 protein: CASSLEGLPRETQYF

V gene: TRBV28
J gene: TRBJ1-1
D gene: TRBD1
clone size: .
CDR3 DNA: TGTGCCAGCAGTCCGGGACAGGGGGCCACTGAAGCTTTCTTT
CDR3 protein: CASSPGQGATEAFF

V gene: TRBV6-5
J gene: TRBJ2-1
D gene: TRBD1
clone size: .
CDR3 DNA: TGTGCCAGCCACGGACAGGGGAGGAATGAGCAGTTCTTC
CDR3 protein: CASHGQGRNEQFF

V gene: TRBV19
J gene: TRBJ1-4
D gene: .
clone size: once
CDR3 DNA: TGTGCCAGTAGCGGACTTGACAGGTCTAGGGAAAAACTGTTTTTT
CDR3 protein: CASSGLDRSREKLFF

V gene: TRBV7-9
J gene: TRBJ1-4
D gene: TRBD1
clone size: once
CDR3 DNA: TGTGCCAGCAGCTTATCAGGGGGCGGCGGAAAACTGTTTTTT
CDR3 protein: CASSLSGGGGKLFF

V gene: TRBV20-1
J gene: TRBJ2-7
D gene: TRBD2
clone size: .
CDR3 DNA: TGCAGTGCTAGTAGTCCCGAACTAGCGGCGGCTGTCTACGAGCAGTACTTC
CDR3 protein: CSASSPELAAAVYEQYF

V gene: TRBV7-2
J gene: TRBJ2-7
D gene: TRBD2
clone size: .
CDR3 DNA: TGTGCCAGCAGCCCCTACGGGGGGGAGCAGTACTTC
CDR3 protein: CASSPYGGEQYF

V gene: TRBV5-5
J gene: TRBJ2-6
D gene: TRBD1
clone size: .
CDR3 DNA: TGTGCCAGCAGCTTGGATGGGACAGGCCTTTTCTCTGGGGCCAACGTCCTGACTTTC
CDR3 protein: CASSLDGTGLFSGANVLTF

V gene: TRBV9
J gene: TRBJ2-2
D gene: TRBD1
clone size: .
CDR3 DNA: TGTGCCAGCAGCCCTACAGGGGCCCCCGGGGAGCTGTTTTTT
CDR3 protein: CASSPTGAPGELFF

V gene: TRBV19
J gene: TRBJ1-4
D gene: TRBD1
clone size: .
CDR3 DNA: TGTGCCAGTAACTGGGCAGGGGGAGGTGAAAAACTGTTTTTT
CDR3 protein: CASNWAGGGEKLFF

V gene: TRBV2
J gene: TRBJ2-3
D gene: TRBD2
clone size: .
CDR3 DNA: TGTGCCGGAGCGGGAGGGTCAGATACGCAGTATTTT
CDR3 protein: CAGAGGSDTQYF

V gene: TRBV7-9
J gene: TRBJ2-2
D gene: TRBD1
clone size: .
CDR3 DNA: TGTGCCAGCAGCCGAAGACAGGGTGGTACCGGGGAGCTGTTTTTT
CDR3 protein: CASSRRQGGTGELFF

V gene: TRBV2
J gene: TRBJ1-1
D gene: .
clone size: .
CDR3 DNA: TGTGCCAGCAGTGATATCGCGGCAGGGCAATTCACTGAAGCTTTCTTT
CDR3 protein: CASSDIAAGQFTEAFF

V gene: TRBV7-2
J gene: TRBJ1-1
D gene: .
clone size: once
CDR3 DNA: TGTGCCAGTGAGTCGACATTAAGCCCGAACACTGAAGCTTTCTTT
CDR3 protein: CASESTLSPNTEAFF

V gene: TRBV4-1
J gene: TRBJ1-6
D gene: .
clone size: .
CDR3 DNA: TGCGCCAGCAGCCCTGATTGGGGAGTTAAGGATAATTCACCCCTCCACTTT
CDR3 protein: CASSPDWGVKDNSPLHF

V gene: TRBV7-9
J gene: TRBJ2-1
D gene: TRBD2
clone size: .
CDR3 DNA: TGTGCCAGCAGGAAGACTAGCGGGAACAATGAGCAGTTCTTC
CDR3 protein: CASRKTSGNNEQFF

V gene: TRBV5-1
J gene: TRBJ2-7
D gene: .
clone size: .
CDR3 DNA: TGCGCCAGCAGCGCTAGCCCGGGGTTGATGCTGTACGAGCAGTACTTC
CDR3 protein: CASSASPGLMLYEQYF

V gene: TRBV19
J gene: TRBJ1-5
D gene: .
clone size: .
CDR3 DNA: TGTGCCAGTACAGGATTTAGCAATCAGCCCCAGCATTTT
CDR3 protein: CASTGFSNQPQHF

V gene: TRBV7-2
J gene: TRBJ1-4
D gene: .
clone size: .
CDR3 DNA: TGTGCCAGCAGCTTAGTTACAGGGAGCCTTTCTGAAAAACTGTTTTTT
CDR3 protein: CASSLVTGSLSEKLFF

V gene: TRBV7-9
J gene: TRBJ1-1
D gene: TRBD1
clone size: .
CDR3 DNA: TGTGCCAGCAGCTTAACAGGGGGTAGGCACACTGAAGCTTTCTTT
CDR3 protein: CASSLTGGRHTEAFF

V gene: TRBV7-2
J gene: TRBJ2-3
D gene: .
clone size: .
CDR3 DNA: TGTGCCAGCAGCTTTCCCGGCACAGATACGCAGTATTTT
CDR3 protein: CASSFPGTDTQYF

V gene: TRBV28
J gene: TRBJ1-5
D gene: TRBD1
clone size: .
CDR3 DNA: TGTGCCAGCAGACAGGACAGGGCAGGCAATCAGCCCCAGCATTTT
CDR3 protein: CASRQDRAGNQPQHF

V gene: TRBV5-5
J gene: TRBJ2-2
D gene: .
clone size: .
CDR3 DNA: TGTGCCAGCAGCGGGTTCAGCGGGCGCACCGGGGAGCTGTTTTTT
CDR3 protein: CASSGFSGRTGELFF

V gene: TRBV7-6
J gene: TRBJ2-3
D gene: .
clone size: .
CDR3 DNA: TGTGCCAGCAGCTTTAAGACCCAGGGCACAGATACGCAGTATTTT
CDR3 protein: CASSFKTQGTDTQYF

V gene: TRBV6-2/TRBV6-3
J gene: TRBJ1-1
D gene: TRBD1
clone size: .
CDR3 DNA: TGTGCCAGCAGTTACGGCTCAGGGGGGTTTGAAGCTTTCTTT
CDR3 protein: CASSYGSGGFEAFF

V gene: TRBV11-2
J gene: TRBJ1-1
D gene: TRBD1
clone size: .
CDR3 DNA: TGTGCCAGCAGCTCCCTTCGGGGACAGGGGGCTTTTGAAGCTTTCTTT
CDR3 protein: CASSSLRGQGAFEAFF

V gene: TRBV7-2
J gene: TRBJ2-7
D gene: .
clone size: once
CDR3 DNA: TGTGCCAGCACCCTCCTCGGCTACGAGCAGTACTTC
CDR3 protein: CASTLLGYEQYF

V gene: TRBV2
J gene: TRBJ1-3
D gene: .
clone size: .
CDR3 DNA: TGTGCCAGCAGCACAGGGTTTATCTCTGGAAACACCATATATTTT
CDR3 protein: CASSTGFISGNTIYF

V gene: TRBV6-1
J gene: TRBJ1-6
D gene: .
clone size: .
CDR3 DNA: TGTGCCAGCAGTGAAACGACAGTGGGGAAATCACCCCTCCACTTT
CDR3 protein: CASSETTVGKSPLHF

V gene: TRBV7-9
J gene: TRBJ1-2
D gene: TRBD1
clone size: once
CDR3 DNA: TGTGCCAGCAGCTTAGTAGGAAGGGGGCATGGCTACACCTTC
CDR3 protein: CASSLVGRGHGYTF

V gene: TRBV6-1
J gene: TRBJ1-2
D gene: .
clone size: .
CDR3 DNA: TGTGCCAGCAGTTCCACAGGGATGTATGGCTACACCTTC
CDR3 protein: CASSSTGMYGYTF

V gene: TRBV5-1
J gene: TRBJ2-2
D gene: .
clone size: .
CDR3 DNA: TGCGCCAGCAGCTCGCTTAATACAGGGTACGGGGAGCTGTTTTTT
CDR3 protein: CASSSLNTGYGELFF

V gene: TRBV30
J gene: TRBJ2-1
D gene: .
clone size: .
CDR3 DNA: TGTGCCTGGAAGCCCTGGACTTCTACTAATGAGCAGTTCTTC
CDR3 protein: CAWKPWTSTNEQFF

V gene: TRBV3-1/TRBV3-2
J gene: TRBJ1-6
D gene: .
clone size: .
CDR3 DNA: TGTGCCAGCCATTATCCAGGGACTTCGAATTCACCCCCCCACTTT
CDR3 protein: CASHYPGTSNSPPHF

V gene: TRBV5-6
J gene: TRBJ2-7
D gene: .
clone size: .
CDR3 DNA: TGTGCCAGCAGCTTGGTTGACAGCTACGAGCAGTACTTC
CDR3 protein: CASSLVDSYEQYF

V gene: TRBV6-4
J gene: TRBJ1-5
D gene: .
clone size: .
CDR3 DNA: TGTGCCAGCAGTGAAACAGGCAATCAGCCCCAGCATTTT
CDR3 protein: CASSETGNQPQHF

V gene: TRBV12-3/TRBV12-4
J gene: TRBJ1-5
D gene: .
clone size: once
CDR3 DNA: TGTGCCAGCAGTTTATACGAGGGCCAGCCCCAGCATTTT
CDR3 protein: CASSLYEGQPQHF

V gene: TRBV4-1
J gene: TRBJ2-7
D gene: .
clone size: .
CDR3 DNA: TGCGCCAGCAGCCCAGGCCCCCGCTACGAGCAGTACTTC
CDR3 protein: CASSPGPRYEQYF

V gene: TRBV30
J gene: TRBJ2-4
D gene: TRBD1
clone size: .
CDR3 DNA: TGTGCAGCCCCGGGACAGGGGTCCAAAAACATTCAGTACTTC
CDR3 protein: CAAPGQGSKNIQYF